A selection of T cell receptor beta chains follows, all from one sample in a study of shared clonotypes between healthy human individuals. Libraries were prepared by immunoSEQ multiplex PCR; TCRdb keeps only in-frame clonotypes and omits some of them. The table records around 180,000 clones, roughly 91% of them present only once. Sequencing input: naive CD4+ T cells sorted from blood. These receptors all stem from a woman under 40 in good health. Both conserved end residues are part of each CDR3. A D gene is named only where the DNA matches it firmly. Rows may omit the clone size; those that give it use once, few, many or a size class.

v_call	j_call	clone_size	d_call	cdr3_aa	cdr3_nt
TRBV5-4	TRBJ1-1	once	-	CASSRNGQREDYSEAFF	TGTGCCAGCAGCAGAAACGGACAGAGAGAAGATTACAGTGAAGCTTTCTTT
TRBV4-2	TRBJ1-3	-	-	CASSQVVTRFTGNTIYF	TGTGCCAGCAGCCAAGTGGTCACAAGATTTACTGGAAACACCATATATTTT
TRBV5-1	TRBJ2-1	-	TRBD2	CASSLSSLTSGSYNEQFF	TGCGCCAGCAGCTTGTCCTCTTTAACTAGCGGGAGTTACAATGAGCAGTTCTTC
TRBV30	TRBJ2-1	-	-	CAWSPYDEQFF	TGTGCCTGGAGCCCCTATGATGAGCAGTTCTTC
TRBV19	TRBJ2-7	-	TRBD1	CASSIRGQGGTYEQYF	TGTGCCAGTAGTATTAGGGGACAGGGTGGCACCTACGAGCAGTACTTC
TRBV19	TRBJ2-7	-	-	CASSRSGMVYEQYF	TGTGCCAGTAGTAGATCAGGGATGGTCTACGAGCAGTACTTC
TRBV27	TRBJ2-5	-	-	CASSLSGTVIGEQYF	TGTGCCAGCAGTTTATCCGGGACCGTAATAGGAGAGCAGTACTTC
TRBV19	TRBJ2-1	once	TRBD1	CASSWTGGTYNEQFF	TGTGCCAGTAGCTGGACAGGGGGCACCTACAATGAGCAGTTCTTC
TRBV6-1	TRBJ2-7	-	TRBD2	CASGVAGRLEQYF	TGTGCCAGCGGGGTAGCGGGGCGTTTGGAGCAGTACTTC
TRBV20-1	TRBJ2-7	-	-	CSARGTYEQYF	TGCAGTGCTAGGGGAACCTACGAGCAGTACTTC
TRBV27	TRBJ2-7	-	TRBD2	CASSSGLAGGPHEQYF	TGTGCCAGCAGTTCAGGACTAGCGGGAGGGCCCCACGAGCAGTACTTC
TRBV7-8	TRBJ2-5	-	-	CASSGRDRTLGTQYF	TGTGCCAGCAGCGGGAGGGACAGGACGCTTGGGACCCAGTACTTC
TRBV7-9	TRBJ2-5	-	-	CASSLAGGTETQYF	TGTGCCAGCAGCTTAGCGGGTGGGACAGAGACCCAGTACTTC
TRBV28	TRBJ2-4	once	-	CASRPGPGAPIQYF	TGTGCCAGCAGGCCGGGCCCCGGGGCACCAATTCAGTACTTC
TRBV28	TRBJ2-2	-	-	CASNRGTTNTGELFF	TGTGCCAGCAACCGCGGGACCACGAACACCGGGGAGCTGTTTTTT
TRBV5-1	TRBJ2-1	-	TRBD2	CASSLDVLAGVRYNEQFF	TGCGCCAGCAGTCTAGATGTGCTAGCGGGAGTAAGGTACAATGAGCAGTTCTTC
TRBV19	TRBJ1-3	-	TRBD1	CASTLTGTGNTIYF	TGTGCCAGTACCTTGACAGGGACTGGAAACACCATATATTTT
TRBV28	TRBJ2-7	-	-	CASSFASLGGGIIDEQYF	TGTGCCAGCAGTTTCGCCTCTCTAGGGGGAGGGATCATAGACGAGCAGTACTTC
TRBV5-3	TRBJ1-1	-	-	CAREPSQGPEAFF	TGTGCCAGAGAACCTAGCCAGGGACCTGAAGCTTTCTTT
TRBV5-4	TRBJ2-7	once	-	CASSGVRSGVNEQYF	TGTGCCAGCAGCGGGGTTAGGTCGGGGGTCAACGAGCAGTACTTC
TRBV5-5	TRBJ2-7	-	TRBD2	CASSQLPSGRGSYEQYF	TGTGCCAGCAGCCAACTGCCCAGCGGGAGGGGTTCCTACGAGCAGTACTTC
TRBV14	TRBJ2-2	-	-	CASSQDSGTNTGELFF	TGTGCCAGCAGCCAAGATTCAGGTACGAACACCGGGGAGCTGTTTTTT